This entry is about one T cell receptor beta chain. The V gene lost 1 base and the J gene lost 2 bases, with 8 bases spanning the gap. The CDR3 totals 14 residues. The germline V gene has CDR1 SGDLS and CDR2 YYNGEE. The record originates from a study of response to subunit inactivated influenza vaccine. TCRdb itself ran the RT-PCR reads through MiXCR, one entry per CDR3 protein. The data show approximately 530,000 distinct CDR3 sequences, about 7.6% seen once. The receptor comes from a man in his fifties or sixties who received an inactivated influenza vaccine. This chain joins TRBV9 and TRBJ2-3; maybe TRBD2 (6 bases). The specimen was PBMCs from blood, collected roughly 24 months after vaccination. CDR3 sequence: CASSVRGTTDTQYF. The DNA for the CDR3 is TGTGCCAGCAGCGTACGCGGGACCACAGATACGCAGTATTTT.